This T cell receptor beta chain is drawn from a study of regulatory T cells in long-lasting Graves disease. As for time point: persistent/refractory GD, antithyroid drugs over 5 years with positive TRAb. From PBMCs, RNA was extracted and then used to make the TCR library. Each of the patients was recruited from an endocrinology department situated in Xi'an, China. This CDR3 is built from 17 residues. V shed 5 bases, J shed 0 bases, and the junction held 12 bases outside the gene matches. Germline V gene sequence: CDR1 SGHAT, CDR2 FQNNGV. General study findings and limits: Whereas about a thousand public clonotypes were shared by new patients, persistent patients shared more, at over 2,500. Few sampled subjects may have lowered accuracy.

The table lists this clonotype with many counts. The antigen is undetermined. Relying on iRepertoire HTBI primers and Arm-PCR of CDR3 regions, the team built TCR beta libraries. In the study's own analysis: Across the samples, identification revealed roughly 56 TRBV and roughly 13 TRBJ segments. MiXCR, applied by TCRdb to the multiplex PCR reads, yields one record per CDR3 protein. The V and J calls and clone size come from TCRdb's table, not from the authors' own analysis. This sample has 600,000 to 800,000 distinct CDR3 sequences, with 30% found just once. The sample in question was peripheral blood mononuclear cells (PBMCs), obtained when the disease was refractory, from a patient treated with antithyroid drugs. J is TRBJ1-1 and V is TRBV11-2; 7 positions agree with TRBD1. The TCR was taken from a female donor with Graves disease. The CDR3 nucleotides are TGTGCCAGCAGCACGCGCAGACAGGGATCCATGAACACTGAAGCTTTCTTT. Translated: CASSTRRQGSMNTEAFF.